Following are 6 T cell receptor beta chains from one sample sequenced in a study of T cell responses to AZD1222 COVID-19 vaccine. The repertoire was sequenced with immunoSEQ multiplex PCR; TCRdb's copy has only in-frame clones and lacks some. The sample yields about 69,000 clones, 75% to 90% seen once. Here the sequenced sample was peripheral blood, taken 28 days after the second AZD1222 dose. These receptors were collected from an adult who received the AZD1222 COVID-19 vaccine.

The CDR3 DNA is TGTGCCAGCAGTCTCTACGAGGGTAGCTACACCTTC. Encoded protein: CASSLYEGSYTF. V is TRBV6-6 and J is TRBJ1-2; D not certain. Per germline, CDR1 MNHNY and CDR2 SVGAGI (reference sequence). V shed 5 bases and J shed 9 bases, with 13 bases lying between them. This CDR3 is 12 amino acids long.

Notes on this clone: The sample has other DNA sequences that encode this CDR3 too. The chain carries TRBV5-1 and TRBJ2-3; D not resolved. The V gene's germline CDR1 is SGHRS and CDR2 YFSETQ. This CDR3 region has 14 residues. The V end was cut by 4 bases, the J end by 1 base, with 10 bases between. CDR3 sequence reads: CASSRTRGTDTQYF. CDR3 nucleotide sequence: TGCGCCAGCAGCCGGACCCGAGGCACAGATACGCAGTATTTT.

The rearrangement uses TRBV6-5 and TRBJ2-6; 7 bases align to TRBD2. CDR3 length equals 16 residues. The V and J ends lost 4 bases and 4 bases, in that order; junction bases with no gene match: 7. The germline gives CDR1 MNHEY, CDR2 SVGAGI. The CDR3, as DNA: TGTGCCAGCAGTTTGCGGGAGCTCGTAGGGGCCAACGTCCTGACTTTC. Amino acid sequence: CASSLRELVGANVLTF.

The gene calls are TRBV6-6 and TRBJ1-1, with unresolved D. The CDR3 extends over 15 amino acids. CDR1 is MNHNY and CDR2 is SVGAGI in the germline V gene (reference sequence). The V end lost 1 base, the J end lost 8 bases, and 17 bases lay between the germline ends. This CDR3 is CASSYLSYPMNEAFF. CDR3 coding DNA: TGTGCCAGCAGTTACTTGTCCTACCCCATGAACGAAGCTTTCTTT.

The chain has TRBV24-1 and TRBJ1-4, with a weak D call TRBD1 (5 bases). The CDR3 totals 16 residues. V was shortened by 12 bases and J by 8 bases, with 27 bases between the two germline ends. CDR1 and CDR2 (germline): KGHDR, SFDVKD. The CDR3 loop reads CAPHWRGAASREKLFF. CDR3 sequence (DNA): TGTGCCCCCCACTGGAGGGGTGCCGCGTCTCGGGAAAAACTGTTTTTT.

This clone was recorded once. This sequence joins TRBV4-2 and TRBJ1-5, with TRBD1 as a possible D gene (5 bases). Germline V gene data show CDR1 as LGHNA and CDR2 as YNFKEQ. CDR3 length equals 15 residues. Deletions cut 2 bases from V and 6 bases from J, with 14 bases between. Here the CDR3 DNA reads TGTGCCAGCAGCCAAACGGGGGGTGCGGGTCAGCCCCAGCATTTT. This translates into CASSQTGGAGQPQHF.